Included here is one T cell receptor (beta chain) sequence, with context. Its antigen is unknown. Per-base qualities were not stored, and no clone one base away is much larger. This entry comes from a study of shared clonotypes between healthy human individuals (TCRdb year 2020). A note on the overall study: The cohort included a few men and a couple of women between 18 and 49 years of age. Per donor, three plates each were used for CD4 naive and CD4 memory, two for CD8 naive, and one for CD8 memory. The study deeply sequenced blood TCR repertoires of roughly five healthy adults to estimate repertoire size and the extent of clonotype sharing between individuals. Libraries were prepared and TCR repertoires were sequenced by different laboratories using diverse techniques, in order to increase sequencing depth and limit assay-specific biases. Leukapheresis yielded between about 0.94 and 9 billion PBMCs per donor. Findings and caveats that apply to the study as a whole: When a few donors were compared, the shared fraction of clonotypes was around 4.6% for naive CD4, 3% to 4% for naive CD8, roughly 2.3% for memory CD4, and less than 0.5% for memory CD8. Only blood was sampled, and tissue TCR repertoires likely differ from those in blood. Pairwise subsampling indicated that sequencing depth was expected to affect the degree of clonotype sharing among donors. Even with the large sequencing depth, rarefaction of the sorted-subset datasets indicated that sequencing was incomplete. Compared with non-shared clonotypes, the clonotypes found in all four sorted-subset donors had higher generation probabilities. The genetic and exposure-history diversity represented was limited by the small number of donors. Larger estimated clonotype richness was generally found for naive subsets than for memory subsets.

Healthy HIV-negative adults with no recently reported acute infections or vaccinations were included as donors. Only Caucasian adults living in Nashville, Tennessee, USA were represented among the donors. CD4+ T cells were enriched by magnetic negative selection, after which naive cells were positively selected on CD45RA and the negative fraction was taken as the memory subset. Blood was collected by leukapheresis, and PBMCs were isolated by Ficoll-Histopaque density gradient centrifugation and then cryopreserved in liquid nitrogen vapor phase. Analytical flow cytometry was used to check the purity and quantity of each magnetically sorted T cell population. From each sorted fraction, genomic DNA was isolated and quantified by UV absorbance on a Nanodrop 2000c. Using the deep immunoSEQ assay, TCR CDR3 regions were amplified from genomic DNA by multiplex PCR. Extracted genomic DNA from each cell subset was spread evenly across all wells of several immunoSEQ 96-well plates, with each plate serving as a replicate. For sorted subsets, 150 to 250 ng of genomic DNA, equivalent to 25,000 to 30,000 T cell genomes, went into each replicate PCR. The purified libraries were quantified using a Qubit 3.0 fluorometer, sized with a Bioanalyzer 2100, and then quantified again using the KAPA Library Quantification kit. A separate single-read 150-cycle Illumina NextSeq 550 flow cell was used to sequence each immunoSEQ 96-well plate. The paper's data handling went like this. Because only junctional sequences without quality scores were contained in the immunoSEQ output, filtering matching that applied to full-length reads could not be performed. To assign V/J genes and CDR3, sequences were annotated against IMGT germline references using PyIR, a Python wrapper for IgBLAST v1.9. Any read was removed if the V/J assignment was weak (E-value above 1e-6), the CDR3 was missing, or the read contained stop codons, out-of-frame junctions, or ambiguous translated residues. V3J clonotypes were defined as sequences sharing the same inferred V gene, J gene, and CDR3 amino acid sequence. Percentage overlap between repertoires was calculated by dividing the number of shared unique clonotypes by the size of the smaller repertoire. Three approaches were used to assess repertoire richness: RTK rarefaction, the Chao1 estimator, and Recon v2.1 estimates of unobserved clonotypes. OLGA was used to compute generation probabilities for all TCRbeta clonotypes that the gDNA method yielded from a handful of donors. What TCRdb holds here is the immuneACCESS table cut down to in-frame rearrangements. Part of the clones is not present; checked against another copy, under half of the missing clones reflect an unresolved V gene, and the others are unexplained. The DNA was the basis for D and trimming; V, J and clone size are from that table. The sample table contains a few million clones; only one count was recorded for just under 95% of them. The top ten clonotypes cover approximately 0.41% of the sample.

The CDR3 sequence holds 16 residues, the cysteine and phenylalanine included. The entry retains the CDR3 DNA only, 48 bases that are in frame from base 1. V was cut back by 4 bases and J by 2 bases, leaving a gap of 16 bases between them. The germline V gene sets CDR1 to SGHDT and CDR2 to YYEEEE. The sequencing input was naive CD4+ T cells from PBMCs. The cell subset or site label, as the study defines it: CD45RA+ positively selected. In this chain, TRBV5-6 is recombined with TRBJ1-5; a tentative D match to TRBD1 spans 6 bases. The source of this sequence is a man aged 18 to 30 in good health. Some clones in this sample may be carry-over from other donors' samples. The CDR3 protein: CASSQLTGRGNQPQHF. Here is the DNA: TGTGCCAGCAGCCAACTAACAGGGAGAGGCAATCAGCCCCAGCATTTT.